This T cell receptor (beta chain) was recovered during a study of blood T cells in healthy people across ages. CDR1 is KGHDR, CDR2 SFDVKD, per germline. The CDR3 extends over 15 amino acids. A second about 7 to 11 cycle PCR used barcoded and J-beta primers. TCRdb used MiXCR to reprocess the 5' RACE reads, holding one entry per CDR3 protein. Altogether about 620,000 distinct CDR3 sequences are present, roughly 21% being singletons, with the ten largest covering roughly 3.7%. This clonotype was sampled from a man between 65 and 85 years old in good health. The material sequenced was blood. The chain recombines TRBV24-1 with TRBJ2-5; the match to TRBD2 covers 8 bases. The last part of the DNA fits TRBJ2-1 better; the J call may be wrong. This CDR3 reads CATSAPSGGYNEQFF. The CDR3 nucleotides read TGTGCCACCAGTGCTCCTTCGGGAGGGTACAATGAGCAGTTCTTC.